Listed here are 24 T cell receptor beta chains from one sample, sequenced in a study of blood T cell repertoires in COVID-19. Sequenced by immunoSEQ multiplex PCR; TCRdb stores in-frame clones only, minus some. The sample carries about 410,000 clones, around nine tenths recorded once. Material for sequencing was peripheral blood. All receptors come from a woman in her 40s with COVID-19, enrolled during active disease.

The chain is built from TRBV27 and TRBJ2-7; 7 bases agree with TRBD1. The CDR3 runs to 15 residues. Unmatched junction bases numbered 10, after V lost 5 bases and J lost 3 bases. Germline V gene lookup returns CDR1 MNHEY and CDR2 SMNVEV (reference sequence). CDR3 sequence reads: CASSLRDSRDYEQYF. The DNA for the CDR3 is TGTGCCAGCAGTCTCCGGGACAGCCGGGACTACGAGCAGTACTTC.

This chain uses TRBV9 with TRBJ2-7, with a tentative D call TRBD1 (6 bases). This CDR3 contains 14 residues. CDR1 SGDLS and CDR2 YYNGEE come from the germline V gene. V was clipped by 0 bases and J by 3 bases, with 10 bases between them. The CDR3 protein is CASSVGTAYYEQYF. DNA for the CDR3: TGTGCCAGCAGCGTAGGGACAGCGTACTACGAGCAGTACTTC.

The rearrangement links TRBV29-1 to TRBJ2-7; the match to TRBD1 covers 10 bases. This CDR3 has 16 amino acids. After removal of 3 bases from V and 3 bases from J, the junction contained 11 bases not matched to a gene. The germline V gene has CDR1 SQVTM and CDR2 ANQGSEA. Here the CDR3 reads CSVEGLSGTGDYEQYF. As DNA, the CDR3 is TGCAGCGTTGAGGGATTGTCCGGGACAGGGGACTACGAGCAGTACTTC.

Notes on this clone: Other DNA sequences in this sample translate to the same CDR3. The rearrangement joins TRBV5-1 to TRBJ1-2, with D uncertain. The V end lost 2 bases, the J end lost 3 bases, and 5 bases lay between the germline ends. Germline CDR1 reads SGHRS; CDR2 reads YFSETQ. This CDR3 has 12 amino acids. CDR3 region: CASSLTDYGYTF. In nucleotides, the CDR3 is TGCGCCAGCAGCTTAACGGACTATGGCTACACCTTC.

CDR3 DNA sequence: TGTGCCAGCAGCCCCTTGTTCGGACTGGGAACTGAAGCTTTCTTT. Translation: CASSPLFGLGTEAFF. The chain recombines TRBV14 with TRBJ1-1; no definite D call. V was pared by 4 bases and J by 5 bases, with 17 bases between. Per the germline V gene, CDR1 is SGHDN and CDR2 is FVKESK. The CDR3 runs 15 residues.

The rearrangement uses TRBV6-6 and TRBJ1-2, with D perhaps TRBD1 (6 bases). This CDR3 spans 14 amino acids. CDR1 and CDR2 (germline): MNHNY, SVGAGI (reference sequence). Trimming took off 7 bases at V and 2 bases at J, with 14 bases between the two ends. The CDR3 region is CASIHRDANYGYTF. CDR3 sequence (DNA): TGTGCCAGCATTCACAGGGATGCGAACTATGGCTACACCTTC.

The chain links TRBV18 to TRBJ1-4; D gene uncertain. The germline V gene encodes CDR1 KGHSH and CDR2 LQKENI. The CDR3 extends over 13 amino acids. The V end lost 4 bases, the J end lost 0 bases, and 3 bases lay between the germline ends. The CDR3 reads CASSRATNEKLFF. As DNA, the CDR3 is TGTGCCAGCTCACGCGCAACTAATGAAAAACTGTTTTTT.

The chain combines TRBV6-6 with TRBJ1-5; no definite D call. Trimming took off 8 bases at V and 0 bases at J, with 14 bases between the two ends. Germline V gene data show CDR1 as MNHNY and CDR2 as SVGAGI (reference sequence). This CDR3 region has 15 residues. Written as DNA, the CDR3 is TGTGCCAGCGATCCCGGCGGTCATAGCAATCAGCCCCAGCATTTT. As protein: CASDPGGHSNQPQHF.

This chain connects TRBV27 to TRBJ2-3; TRBD2 agrees at 14 bases. Germline CDR1 reads MNHEY; CDR2 reads SMNVEV (reference sequence). This CDR3 spans 15 amino acids. Trimming at V came to 6 bases and at J to 5 bases, leaving 4 bases not matched to a gene. In DNA, the CDR3 is TGTGCCAGCAGAATCGGGACTAGCGGGGGAGATACGCAGTATTTT. Translation gives CASRIGTSGGDTQYF.

The gene calls are TRBV7-9 and TRBJ2-7; 10 nucleotides match TRBD2. The V and J ends lost 2 bases and 2 bases, in that order; junction bases with no gene match: 3. This CDR3 is built from 15 residues. Germline values: CDR1 SEHNR, CDR2 FQNEAQ (reference sequence). The CDR3 DNA is TGTGCCAGCAGCTTAATAGCGGGAGGACCCTACGAGCAGTACTTC. It specifies CASSLIAGGPYEQYF.

This chain links TRBV15 with TRBJ1-2; weak D call: TRBD1 (6 bases). Trimming left V 0 bases short and J 4 bases short, with 24 bases between. Germline-derived CDR1 and CDR2 are LNHNV and YYDKDF (reference sequence). This CDR3 region has 19 residues. The CDR3 DNA reads as TGTGCCACCAGCAGAGATGGCGGGCACAGGGACCGGTTTCTCTATGGCTACACCTTC. It codes for CATSRDGGHRDRFLYGYTF.

The V call is TRBV6-1, the J call TRBJ1-2; D unclear. Germline CDR1 MNHNS, CDR2 SASEGT. CDR3 length equals 14 residues. The V end was cut by 2 bases, the J end by 8 bases, with 15 bases between. The CDR3 DNA follows: TGTGCCAGCAGTGAACACAGCAGGTCTGAAGGCTACACCTTC. Protein sequence: CASSEHSRSEGYTF.

The rearrangement joins TRBV27 to TRBJ2-3; D is unresolved. V was clipped by 3 bases and J by 2 bases, with 9 bases between them. The V gene's germline CDR1 is MNHEY and CDR2 SMNVEV (reference sequence). The CDR3 is made up of 14 amino acids. The CDR3 region is CASSFLLDTDTQYF. CDR3 nucleotide sequence: TGTGCCAGCAGTTTCCTCCTAGACACAGATACGCAGTATTTT.

To note about this clone: One junction end disagrees with the germline gene, perhaps due to a read error. The V gene is TRBV7-7, the J gene TRBJ2-3; 11 bases match TRBD2. CDR3 size: 14 residues. Germline V gene lookup returns CDR1 SSHAT and CDR2 FNYEAQ (reference sequence). CDR3 region: CASSPGLAADTQYF. As DNA, the CDR3 is TGTGCTAGCAGCCCGGGACTAGCGGCAGATACGCAGTATTTT.

The count of this clone is one. The chain has TRBV5-1 and TRBJ2-5; 13 nucleotides line up with TRBD2. J gave up 2 bases and V 2 bases, and 6 bases lay outside the gene matches. Germline V gene sequence: CDR1 SGHRS, CDR2 YFSETQ. The CDR3 has 17 residues. CDR3 amino acids: CASSFGLAGVLQETQYF. CDR3 nucleotide sequence: TGCGCCAGCAGCTTTGGACTAGCGGGGGTCCTTCAAGAGACCCAGTACTTC. Variable domain in full (rest from reference TRBV5-1 and TRBJ2-5): KAGVTQTPRYLIKTRGQQVTLSCSPISGHRSVSWYQQTPGQGLQFLFEYFSETQRNKGNFPGRFSGRQFSNSRSEMNVSTLELGDSALYLCASSFGLAGVLQETQYFGPGTRLLVL.

The genes are TRBV2 and TRBJ2-3, with TRBD1 as a possible D gene (6 bases). V lost 7 bases and J lost 2, with 16 bases in between. CDR3 length equals 15 residues. CDR1 and CDR2 from the germline V gene are SNHLY and FYNNEI. The CDR3 sequence is CASKWLGGFTDTQYF. The CDR3, as DNA: TGTGCCAGCAAGTGGCTAGGGGGTTTCACAGATACGCAGTATTTT. Full variable domain (outside the CDR3, taken from reference TRBV2 and TRBJ2-3): EPEVTQTPSHQVTQMGQEVILRCVPISNHLYFYWYRQILGQKVEFLVSFYNNEISEKSEIFDDQFSVERPDGSNFTLKIRSTKLEDSAMYFCASKWLGGFTDTQYFGPGTRLTVL.

This sequence joins TRBV15 and TRBJ1-1; D not resolved. The V and J ends lost 3 bases and 10 bases respectively, with 15 bases between them. Germline-derived CDR1 and CDR2 are LNHNV and YYDKDF (reference sequence). The CDR3 sequence is 13 residues long. The CDR3 sequence: CATSRAEYVGAFF. The DNA for the CDR3 is TGTGCCACCAGCAGGGCGGAGTACGTGGGAGCTTTCTTT.

This clone came up many times. The V and J genes are TRBV2 and TRBJ1-3, with D tentatively TRBD1 (6 bases). V was cut by 7 bases and J by 2 bases, with 15 bases left in between. Germline V gives CDR1 SNHLY, CDR2 FYNNEI. This CDR3 region has 15 residues. CDR3 sequence reads: CASNLQGQAGNTIYF. CDR3 bases: TGTGCCAGCAATCTTCAGGGGCAGGCTGGAAACACCATATATTTT.

The V and J genes are TRBV15 and TRBJ2-1, with a possible D match to TRBD1 (5 bases). V was shortened by 4 bases and J by 10 bases, with 11 bases between the two germline ends. Per germline, CDR1 LNHNV and CDR2 YYDKDF (reference sequence). The CDR3 spans 12 residues. The CDR3 nucleotides are TGTGCCACCAGCACCCTCCGGACAGAGCAGTTCTTC. Protein product: CATSTLRTEQFF.

There are a few counts of this clone. The chain has TRBV5-1 and TRBJ1-1; 9 bases match TRBD1. The CDR3 is 15 amino acids. V trimming: 0 bases; J trimming: 5 bases; junction bases outside the gene matches: 5. Germline lookup yields CDR1 SGHRS and CDR2 YFSETQ. CDR3 residues: CASSLAGQGWTEAFF. The CDR3 DNA reads as TGCGCCAGCAGCTTGGCCGGACAGGGGTGGACTGAAGCTTTCTTT.

The CDR3 loop is CASSTEIQGANTEAFF. In nucleotides, the CDR3 is TGTGCCAGCAGCACCGAGATACAGGGGGCGAACACTGAAGCTTTCTTT. The V gene is TRBV5-4, the J gene TRBJ1-1; TRBD1 matches at 9 bases. The germline V gene has CDR1 SGHNT and CDR2 YYREEE (reference sequence). The ends lost 4 bases at V and 1 base at J; junction bases unmatched: 8. The CDR3 extends over 16 amino acids.

The chain is built from TRBV6-2 or TRBV6-3 and TRBJ1-5, with 9 bases matching TRBD1. This CDR3 has 14 residues. Germline V gene data show CDR1 as MNHEY and CDR2 as SVGEGT. The J segment lost 9 bases and the V segment lost 5 bases, leaving 8 bases of the junction unmatched. As DNA, the CDR3 is TGTGCCAGCAGTACTACAGGGGGCGAGCGGCCCCAGCATTTT. Its protein product is CASSTTGGERPQHF.

Note on this clone: One end of the junction is discordant with germline, which a read error may explain. The chain carries TRBV27 and TRBJ1-1, with a weak D call TRBD1 (6 bases). The length of the CDR3 is 13 residues. CDR1 and CDR2 from the germline V gene are MNHEY and SMNVEV (reference sequence). In nucleotides, the CDR3 is TGTGCCAGCAGACCTAGACAGGCCTCTGAGGCTTTCTTT. This gives the protein CASRPRQASEAFF.

This chain uses TRBV11-2 with TRBJ1-4; maybe TRBD1 (5 bases). Trimming removed 3 bases at V and 0 bases at J, with 17 bases between. The V gene's germline CDR1 is SGHAT and CDR2 FQNNGV. The CDR3 spans 18 residues. The CDR3 sequence is CASSLMGSGVSTNEKLFF. The CDR3 nucleotides read TGTGCCAGCAGCTTGATGGGGTCGGGGGTTTCAACTAATGAAAAACTGTTTTTT. Full variable domain (missing parts from reference TRBV11-2 and TRBJ1-4): EAGVAQSPRYKIIEKRQSVAFWCNPISGHATLYWYQQILGQGPKLLIQFQNNGVVDDSQLPKDRFSAERLKGVDSTLKIQPAKLEDSAVYLCASSLMGSGVSTNEKLFFGSGTQLSVL.